Shown below are 11 T cell receptor beta chains from a single sample sequenced in a study of blood T cell repertoires in COVID-19. Clones were sequenced by immunoSEQ multiplex PCR, and TCRdb holds only the in-frame ones, with some missing. The sample shows a few hundred thousand clones, roughly four fifths of them seen only once. Specimen: PBMCs or T cells enriched from blood (not recorded which). Every receptor here comes from a man aged 40-55 years who had recovered from COVID-19.

V is TRBV28 and J is TRBJ2-3; tentative D call: TRBD1 (5 bases). The CDR3 has 17 amino acids. Germline CDR1 reads MDHEN; CDR2 reads SYDVKM. The V gene lost 5 bases and the J gene lost 0 bases, with 18 bases spanning the gap. CDR3 sequence reads: CASSPAGNAASTDTQYF. CDR3 DNA: TGTGCCAGCAGTCCAGCAGGGAACGCGGCTAGCACAGATACGCAGTATTTT.

The J gene is TRBJ1-1, the V gene TRBV7-8, with D maybe TRBD1 (6 bases). There are 13 residues in the CDR3. Germline CDR1 SGHVS, CDR2 FQNEAQ. V gave up 0 bases and J gave up 10 bases, with 12 bases separating them. The CDR3 coding sequence is TGTGCCAGCAGCTTAGCTGGGGGCTGGGGAGCTTTCTTT. Its protein product is CASSLAGGWGAFF.

This CDR3 reads CASSSGSGTGNYGYTF. The CDR3 coding sequence is TGCGCCAGCAGCTCGGGATCTGGGACAGGGAACTATGGCTACACCTTC. The chain carries TRBV5-1 and TRBJ1-2; 9 bases agree with TRBD1. V dropped 3 bases and J dropped 2; count of bases not matched to a gene: 8. CDR3 length: 16 residues. From germline, CDR1 is SGHRS and CDR2 YFSETQ.

This CDR3 reads CASSLLMGQVLTTTGELFF. CDR3 DNA sequence: TGCGCCAGCAGCTTGCTAATGGGACAGGTGTTAACCACCACCGGGGAGCTGTTTTTT. The V call is TRBV5-1, the J call TRBJ2-2, with TRBD1 identical over 8 bases. Looked up from germline, CDR1 is SGHRS and CDR2 is YFSETQ. The CDR3 totals 19 residues. Unmatched junction bases numbered 15, after V lost 1 base and J lost 4 bases.

The chain carries TRBV5-1 and TRBJ2-2; 10 bases are a match to TRBD1. V was pared by 4 bases and J by 6 bases, with 6 bases of the junction left unmatched. Germline lookup yields CDR1 SGHRS and CDR2 YFSETQ. The CDR3 length is 15 residues. CDR3 in DNA: TGCGCCAGCAGCCCCGGACAGGGGGTTGCCGGGGAGCTGTTTTTT. This translates into CASSPGQGVAGELFF.

V usage is TRBV7-2 and J usage is TRBJ1-3, with 7 bases matching TRBD1. With V trimmed by 4 bases and J by 0 bases, 6 bases remained unmatched. The CDR3 contains 16 residues. Germline-derived CDR1 and CDR2 are SGHTA and FQGNSA. The CDR3 DNA reads as TGTGCCAGCAGCTGGGGACAGTTAAGCTCTGGAAACACCATATATTTT. Translation gives CASSWGQLSSGNTIYF.

The chain combines TRBV4-1 with TRBJ2-7, with TRBD2 matching 11 bases. Germline V gives CDR1 MGHRA, CDR2 YSYEKL. The CDR3 totals 16 residues. After removal of 4 bases from V and 3 bases from J, the junction contained 8 bases not matched to a gene. CDR3 sequence reads: CASSRGASGGNYEQYF. The CDR3 coding sequence is TGCGCCAGCAGCCGGGGGGCTAGCGGGGGGAACTACGAGCAGTACTTC.

The chain recombines TRBV7-3 with TRBJ2-6, with TRBD1 matching over 7 bases. Germline V lookup: CDR1 SGHTA, CDR2 FQGTGA. With V trimmed by 3 bases and J by 1 base, 9 bases remained unmatched. The CDR3 sequence is 18 residues long. CDR3 protein: CASSLTTGLLSGANVLTF. CDR3 in DNA: TGTGCCAGCAGCTTGACGACAGGGCTTCTGTCTGGGGCCAACGTCCTGACTTTC.

The chain uses TRBV28 and TRBJ2-7, with D maybe TRBD1 (7 bases). Between the trimmed V and J ends, which lost 4 bases and 4 bases, there was a span of 29 bases. This CDR3 has 19 residues. Germline V gene data show CDR1 as MDHEN and CDR2 as SYDVKM. The CDR3 sequence is CASSSTRARAGQYSYEQYF. In DNA form, the CDR3 reads TGTGCCAGCAGTTCTACACGAGCCCGCGCGGGACAGTACTCTTACGAGCAGTACTTC.

The rearrangement uses TRBV5-1 and TRBJ1-5; D is perhaps TRBD1 (5 bases). V was shortened by 0 bases and J by 3 bases, with 7 bases between the two germline ends. The CDR3 loop spans 14 amino acids. CDR1 is SGHRS, CDR2 YFSETQ, per germline. The CDR3 spells CASSLGQYNQPQHF. CDR3 DNA sequence: TGCGCCAGCAGCTTGGGACAGTACAATCAGCCCCAGCATTTT. Full variable domain (missing parts from reference TRBV5-1 and TRBJ1-5): KAGVTQTPRYLIKTRGQQVTLSCSPISGHRSVSWYQQTPGQGLQFLFEYFSETQRNKGNFPGRFSGRQFSNSRSEMNVSTLELGDSALYLCASSLGQYNQPQHFGDGTRLSIL.

The gene calls are TRBV28 and TRBJ2-7, with 9 bases lining up with TRBD2. Germline trimming cut 4 bases from V and 0 bases from J; bases unmatched to any gene: 13. The CDR3 has 18 residues. Germline V CDR1 and CDR2: MDHEN, SYDVKM. CDR3 nucleotide sequence: TGTGCCAGCAGTTCCAGACGGTCGACTAGCGGTGACTCCTACGAGCAGTACTTC. As protein: CASSSRRSTSGDSYEQYF.